A selection of T cell receptor beta chains follows, all from one sample in a study of cytomegalovirus exposure and HLA in healthy donors. Assay: immunoSEQ multiplex PCR; the TCRdb copy retains only in-frame clones and omits some. This table has some 83,000 clones, more than 70% appearing once. Sample: PBMCs. These receptors were obtained from a man aged 60-69 years in good health and CMV-seronegative. The CDR3 runs from the conserved cysteine through the conserved F or W. D genes are given only for firm matches. Clone size is stated in some rows and not others, as once, few, many or a class when expanded.

>TRBJ2-1|.|TRBV9|TRBD1
TGTGCCAGCAGCGACCCCCGTGGGACAGGGGGCGGGAATGAGCAGTTCTTC
CASSDPRGTGGGNEQFF
>TRBJ1-2|once|TRBV9|.
TGTGCCAGCAGCGTCCTGACCGGGGGCTACACCTTC
CASSVLTGGYTF
>TRBJ1-5|.|TRBV18|TRBD1
TGTGCCAGCTCACCTAATGGACAGGGCGAAAATCAGCCCCAGCATTTT
CASSPNGQGENQPQHF
>TRBJ2-3|once|TRBV4-2|.
TGTGCCAGCAGCCAGGGACTTGAGGGGGCTGTGGATACGCAGTATTTT
CASSQGLEGAVDTQYF
>TRBJ2-7|.|TRBV4-1|TRBD2
TGCGCCAGCAGCCAAGATCGGAGCGGGGGGGCCGATAGGCAGTACTTC
CASSQDRSGGADRQYF
>TRBJ2-3|.|TRBV5-1|.
TGCGCCAGCAGCACCCGGGCAGATACGCAGTATTTT
CASSTRADTQYF
>TRBJ1-1|.|TRBV20-1|.
TGCAGTGCCTCGTCTGAAGCTTTCTTT
CSASSEAFF
>TRBJ1-6|.|TRBV6-5|TRBD1
TGTGCCAGCAGTTCCCCCACAGGGGTGGGAAATTCACCCCTCCACTTT
CASSSPTGVGNSPLHF
>TRBJ2-1|.|TRBV19|TRBD2
TGTGCCAGTAGTACCCAGGGACTAGCGGGCTACAATGAGCAGTTCTTC
CASSTQGLAGYNEQFF
>TRBJ1-2|.|TRBV19|.
TGTGCCAGTTGGGAGGGCAGCCAAGCTAACTATGGCTACACCTTC
CASWEGSQANYGYTF
>TRBJ2-1|.|TRBV7-8|TRBD2
TGTGCCAGCAGCTTAGGGCGGGGGGGCCTTAATGAGCAGTTCTTC
CASSLGRGGLNEQFF
>TRBJ2-5|.|TRBV5-4|TRBD1
TGTGCCAGCAGCCAAGGGGGACAGTTCACAGAGACCCAGTACTTC
CASSQGGQFTETQYF
>TRBJ2-3|.|TRBV7-9|TRBD1
TGTTCCAGCAGCTTAGACCTATTCGGGACAGGGATTGAAGATACGCAGTATTTT
CSSSLDLFGTGIEDTQYF
>TRBJ1-2|.|TRBV7-9|.
TGTGCCAGCACCCCTAGAGGGGGTCCTAACTATGGCTACACCTTC
CASTPRGGPNYGYTF
>TRBJ2-7|.|TRBV9|.
TGTGCCAGCAGCGTAGCCGGGGGATTAACCTACGAGCAGTACTTC
CASSVAGGLTYEQYF
>TRBJ1-1|.|TRBV9|TRBD1
TGTGCCAGCAGCCCTGGGCAGGGGGACCGACTCGGAGCTTTCTTT
CASSPGQGDRLGAFF
>TRBJ1-2|.|TRBV2|.
TGTGCCAGCAGTTCCGGGACAAACTATGGCTACACCTTC
CASSSGTNYGYTF
>TRBJ1-2|.|TRBV29-1|.
TGCAGCGTTGCCGAGGGGGGGGCGGGGGGCTACACCTTC
CSVAEGGAGGYTF
>TRBJ2-7|few|TRBV2|.
TGTGCCAGCAGGAGGGACAAATACTCCTACGAGCAGTACTTC
CASRRDKYSYEQYF
>TRBJ2-7|.|TRBV2|.
TGTGCCAGCAGTGTAGGGGGAGGGGTCCACGAGCAGTACTTC
CASSVGGGVHEQYF
>TRBJ2-7|.|TRBV7-2|TRBD1
TGTGCCAGCAGCTCCGACAGGGCTGGGGCCCAGTACTTC
CASSSDRAGAQYF
>TRBJ1-2|.|TRBV6-5|TRBD1
TGTGCCAGCACAAACTTGGACAGGGGGTATGGCTACACCTTC
CASTNLDRGYGYTF
>TRBJ1-2|.|TRBV2|TRBD1
TGTGCCAGCAGTGAGACAGGGGCTCAGGGCTACACCTTC
CASSETGAQGYTF
>TRBJ2-5|.|TRBV10-3|TRBD2
TGTGCCATCAGTCTAGCGGGGGGGCTACCAGAGACCCAGTACTTC
CAISLAGGLPETQYF
>TRBJ1-2|.|TRBV2|.
TGTGCCAGCACCCAATTGGGGCGGGGGGGCTATGGCTACACCTTC
CASTQLGRGGYGYTF
>TRBJ1-3|.|TRBV10-3|.
TGTGCCATCAGTGATGCAGGGGCTGGAAACACCATATATTTT
CAISDAGAGNTIYF
>TRBJ2-3|.|TRBV2|.
TGTGCCACCTCGGGACTTCTCACAGATACGCAGTATTTT
CATSGLLTDTQYF
>TRBJ1-2|once|TRBV5-4|.
TGTGCCAGCAGCTTGGTTGGGGGGAACGATGGCTACACCTTC
CASSLVGGNDGYTF
>TRBJ1-6|once|TRBV6-5|.
TGTGCCAGCAGCCCCCGGGAACTACCCTTCACCCTCCACTTT
CASSPRELPFTLHF
>TRBJ1-2|.|TRBV5-1|TRBD1
TGCGCCAGCACCGGGACAGGGACCAATGGTGGCTACACCTTC
CASTGTGTNGGYTF
>TRBJ1-1|.|TRBV7-9|.
TGTGCCAGCAGCGCCCGGTTTTGGGGGCGCGCTGAAGCTTTCTTT
CASSARFWGRAEAFF
>TRBJ1-6|.|TRBV5-4|.
TGTGCCAGCAGCTTGGGGCAGGATAATTCACCCCTCCACTTT
CASSLGQDNSPLHF
>TRBJ2-7|.|TRBV21-1|.
TGTGCCAGCAGCAAGCTGGACTGGACCTACGAGCAGTACTTC
CASSKLDWTYEQYF
>TRBJ1-4|.|TRBV5-1|.
TGCGCCAGCAGGAGGGATGCAACTAATGAAAAACTGTTTTTT
CASRRDATNEKLFF
>TRBJ1-1|.|TRBV7-3|.
TGTGCCAGCAGCTTAGGAGGTAGCACTGAAGCTTTCTTT
CASSLGGSTEAFF
>TRBJ2-3|.|TRBV6-1|.
TGTGCCAGCAGTGAACAGGCTCACACCAGTACGCAGTATTTT
CASSEQAHTSTQYF
>TRBJ2-2|.|TRBV5-1|TRBD2
TGCGCCAGCAGCTTGGGACTAGCGGGGGCCTTCGCGAACACCGGGGAGCTGTTTTTT
CASSLGLAGAFANTGELFF
>TRBJ1-5|.|TRBV19|.
TGTGCCAGTAGCATCGGACTCCGGGATGGTCGAGGAAAGTATCAGCCCCAGCATTTT
CASSIGLRDGRGKYQPQHF
>TRBJ2-7|once|TRBV7-9|.
TGTGCCAGCACCAATGGGGGAGGCGAGCAGTACTTC
CASTNGGGEQYF
>TRBJ2-7|.|TRBV6-1|.
TGTGCCAGCAGGACCTACAGGGACTCCTACGAGCAGTACTTC
CASRTYRDSYEQYF
>TRBJ2-2|.|TRBV7-3|.
TGTGCCAGCAGCTTCGGTAGAGGCGGGGAGCTGTTTTTT
CASSFGRGGELFF
>TRBJ1-5|.|TRBV30|TRBD1
TGTGCCTGGGGACAGGGGGCGGGAGAACAGCCCCAGCATTTT
CAWGQGAGEQPQHF
>TRBJ1-1|.|TRBV2|TRBD1
TGTGCCAGCAGTCTGCTGACAGGGTTGACTGAAGCTTTCTTT
CASSLLTGLTEAFF
>TRBJ1-5|.|TRBV10-2|.
TGCGCCAGCAGTGAGCCGGAGGACAGACCATGGGAGCCCCAGCATTTT
CASSEPEDRPWEPQHF
>TRBJ2-5|.|TRBV30|.
TGTGCCTGGAGGGACCGGGACTACCAAGAGACCCAGTACTTC
CAWRDRDYQETQYF
>TRBJ1-1|few|TRBV2|TRBD1
TGTGCCAGCAGTGAATCAGGGGGTGGTGGTAGCGGCCGCACTGAAGCTTTCTTT
CASSESGGGGSGRTEAFF
>TRBJ1-5|.|TRBV6-5|TRBD1
TGTGCCAGCAGGCGCGGGCGGGACAGTGTTCAGCCCCAGCATTTT
CASRRGRDSVQPQHF
>TRBJ2-3|.|TRBV11-2|.
TGTGCCAGCAGCTTAGGTCTAAACACAGATACGCAGTATTTT
CASSLGLNTDTQYF
>TRBJ1-6|.|TRBV13|TRBD1
TGTGCCAGCAGCCCTCGGACAGGCTATTCACCCCTCCACTTT
CASSPRTGYSPLHF
>TRBJ1-1|few|TRBV7-3|TRBD1
TGTGCCAGCAGCTTGGGACAGGGGGCGAACACTGAAGCTTTCTTT
CASSLGQGANTEAFF
>TRBJ1-1|few|TRBV5-6|.
TGTGCCAGCAGCCCCTCAGTCCAGGCTCAAGGAATCACTGAAGCTTTCTTT
CASSPSVQAQGITEAFF